This entry lists 27 T cell receptor beta chains sequenced from one sample in a study of blood T cells in healthy people across ages. Sample-barcoded 5' priming and a J-beta primer mix drove a second PCR of roughly 7 to 11 cycles. Using its own MiXCR run on the 5' RACE reads, TCRdb lists one record per CDR3 protein. This table has about 780,000 distinct CDR3 sequences, more than 35% appearing once. The specimen sequenced was blood. These receptor sequences come from an elderly man in good health.

The chain couples TRBV19 to TRBJ2-5; TRBD1 is a possible D gene (6 bases). The CDR3 is 13 residues long. Germline assignment: CDR1 LNHDA and CDR2 SQIVND (reference sequence). V gave up 4 bases and J gave up 5 bases, with 11 bases separating them. The CDR3 bases are TGTGCCAGTAGTACAACAGGGATGGAGACCCAGTACTTC. Translated: CASSTTGMETQYF.

This chain joins TRBV6-1 and TRBJ2-7, with 10 bases that match TRBD2. Germline trimming cut 4 bases from V and 2 bases from J; bases unmatched to any gene: 5. This CDR3 comprises 15 residues. CDR1 and CDR2 (germline): MNHNS, SASEGT. CDR3 sequence: CASSGGLATTYEQYF. The DNA for the CDR3 is TGTGCCAGCAGTGGGGGACTAGCGACCACCTACGAGCAGTACTTC.

In its sample, this clonotype was seen a few times. The V call is TRBV7-2, the J call TRBJ2-5; 8 bases align to TRBD2. This CDR3 comprises 15 residues. In germline, CDR1 is SGHTA, CDR2 FQGNSA. V lost 3 bases to trimming and J lost 4 bases; unmatched junction nucleotides: 7. The CDR3 nucleotides read TGTGCCAGCAGCTTTCCTCCGGGAGGGAGAGAGACCCAGTACTTC. It codes for CASSFPPGGRETQYF.

The sample holds a few counts of this clonotype. The V gene is TRBV2, the J gene TRBJ2-5; 9 bases match TRBD2. V dropped 6 bases and J dropped 1; count of bases not matched to a gene: 12. The CDR3 contains 17 residues. Germline-derived CDR1 and CDR2 are SNHLY and FYNNEI. The CDR3 DNA follows: TGTGCCAGCAGGTCCCCTCTAGCGGGGTTCATCCAAGAGACCCAGTACTTC. It is translated as CASRSPLAGFIQETQYF. The entire variable domain, with the rest obtained from reference TRBV2 and TRBJ2-5, is as follows: EPEVTQTPSHQVTQMGQEVILRCVPISNHLYFYWYRQILGQKVEFLVSFYNNEISEKSEIFDDQFSVERPDGSNFTLKIRSTKLEDSAMYFCASRSPLAGFIQETQYFGPGTRLLVL.

This clonotype was counted many times. The J gene is TRBJ2-7, the V gene TRBV20-1; TRBD2 matches at 9 bases. V gave up 3 bases and J gave up 3 bases; unmatched junction bases: 3. In germline, CDR1 is DFQATT, CDR2 SNEGSKA (reference sequence). This CDR3 has 13 residues. The CDR3 bases are TGCAGTGCTAGTGCGGGGGGGGACTACGAGCAGTACTTC. Residues: CSASAGGDYEQYF.

The rearrangement uses TRBV7-9 and TRBJ2-5, with TRBD1 as a possible D gene (6 bases). The CDR3 length is 16 residues. V was cut by 5 bases and J by 4 bases, with 20 bases left in between. Germline lookup yields CDR1 SEHNR and CDR2 FQNEAQ (reference sequence). The CDR3 spells CASSPGSQGRTETQYF. The CDR3 DNA is TGTGCCAGCAGCCCCGGGTCACAGGGCCGGACAGAGACCCAGTACTTC. The full variable domain, completed using reference TRBV7-9 and TRBJ2-5, is DTGVSQNPRHKITKRGQNVTFRCDPISEHNRLYWYRQTLGQGPEFLTYFQNEAQLEKSRLLSDRFSAERPKGSFSTLEIQRTEQGDSAMYLCASSPGSQGRTETQYFGPGTRLLVL.

With regard to this clonotype: This sequence may be a read error, since a much larger clone differs from it by one base. The J gene is TRBJ2-7, the V gene TRBV27; 7 positions match TRBD2. Germline trimming cut 8 bases from V and 2 bases from J; bases unmatched to any gene: 6. In germline, CDR1 is MNHEY, CDR2 SMNVEV (reference sequence). The CDR3 runs 13 residues. This CDR3 reads CASWDGGTYEQYF. As DNA, the CDR3 is TGTGCCAGCTGGGACGGGGGGACCTACGAGCAGTACTTC.

The J gene is TRBJ2-1, the V gene TRBV5-1; the D is unclear. This CDR3 has 15 residues. From germline, CDR1 is SGHRS and CDR2 YFSETQ. Trimming shortened V by 3 bases and J by 5 bases, and 15 bases separated the two germline ends. The CDR3 coding sequence is TGCGCCAGCAGCTCCCAAAGCGACTTCAACAATGAGCAGTTCTTC. Its translation: CASSSQSDFNNEQFF.

This sequence joins TRBV20-1 and TRBJ1-4, with D possibly being TRBD1 (6 bases). The CDR3 extends over 14 amino acids. Looked up from germline, CDR1 is DFQATT and CDR2 is SNEGSKA (reference sequence). The V end lost 0 bases, the J end lost 7 bases, and 12 bases lay between the germline ends. The CDR3 loop is CSAREGANLEKLFF. The CDR3 DNA follows: TGCAGTGCTAGAGAGGGGGCCAATCTTGAAAAACTGTTTTTT.

V usage is TRBV6-5 and J usage is TRBJ1-2; TRBD1 agrees at 8 bases. The CDR3 is made up of 15 amino acids. V was pared by 3 bases and J by 2 bases, with 5 bases of the junction left unmatched. Germline-derived CDR1 and CDR2 are MNHEY and SVGAGI. The CDR3 region has the DNA TGTGCCAGCAGTTATGGGACAGGAACCAACTATGGCTACACCTTC. It encodes CASSYGTGTNYGYTF.

The chain uses TRBV9 and TRBJ1-4, with 12 bases matching TRBD1. J gave up 2 bases and V 0 bases, and 2 bases lay outside the gene matches. The CDR3 contains 17 residues. The germline gives CDR1 SGDLS, CDR2 YYNGEE. CDR3 sequence reads: CASSVGDRGPTNEKLFF. The DNA for the CDR3 is TGTGCCAGCAGCGTAGGGGACAGGGGGCCGACTAATGAAAAACTGTTTTTT. The full variable domain, its missing parts supplied by reference TRBV9 and TRBJ1-4, is DSGVTQTPKHLITATGQRVTLRCSPRSGDLSVYWYQQSLDQGLQFLIQYYNGEERAKGNILERFSAQQFPDLHSELNLSSLELGDSALYFCASSVGDRGPTNEKLFFGSGTQLSVL.

The rearrangement links TRBV6-1 to TRBJ1-6; D not resolved. In germline, CDR1 is MNHNS, CDR2 SASEGT. The CDR3 runs to 13 residues. Trimming took off 5 bases at V and 10 bases at J, with 12 bases between the two ends. The CDR3 nucleotides read TGTGCCAGCAGTCCAAGTCCTACATCACCCCTCCACTTT. It translates to CASSPSPTSPLHF.

The rearrangement uses TRBV12-3 or TRBV12-4 and TRBJ2-1; D unclear. Trimming took 2 bases from V and 7 from J, leaving 6 bases between them. The CDR3 runs 12 residues. For the CDR3, the DNA is TGTGCCAGCAGTTTAAATAAGAATGAGCAGTTCTTC. Protein sequence: CASSLNKNEQFF.

A single count supports this clonotype. Since a much larger clone is just one base distant, this may be a read error. This rearrangement joins TRBV7-2 to TRBJ1-1, with a possible D match to TRBD1 (6 bases). This CDR3 region has 15 residues. Germline V gene lookup returns CDR1 SGHTA and CDR2 FQGNSA. This CDR3 reads CASSLPQTGRTETFF. In DNA form, the CDR3 reads TGTGCCAGCAGCTTACCTCAGACAGGAAGGACTGAAACTTTCTTT.

The chain uses TRBV12-3 or TRBV12-4 and TRBJ2-3; the D gene is possibly TRBD1 (5 bases). The CDR3 totals 14 residues. V was trimmed by 5 bases and J by 11 bases, leaving 20 bases between them. The CDR3 reads CASSGRGSTDVQYF. CDR3 nucleotides: TGTGCCAGCAGTGGAAGGGGAAGCACAGATGTGCAGTATTTT.

This clonotype was counted only a few times. This chain connects TRBV29-1 to TRBJ2-1; D gene unclear. Trimming left V 5 bases short and J 5 bases short, with 13 bases between. In germline, CDR1 is SQVTM, CDR2 ANQGSEA. The CDR3 is 13 residues long. The CDR3 spells CSVTDPPHNEQFF. In DNA form, the CDR3 reads TGCAGCGTTACTGACCCTCCCCACAATGAGCAGTTCTTC.

The rearrangement uses TRBV12-3 or TRBV12-4 and TRBJ2-1; D is unresolved. Trimming took off 6 bases at V and 6 bases at J, with 9 bases between the two ends. The CDR3 is 12 amino acids. CDR3 amino acids: CASRFKTNEQFF. The CDR3 DNA follows: TGTGCCAGCAGGTTCAAGACCAATGAGCAGTTCTTC.

This rearrangement joins TRBV20-1 to TRBJ2-5; a possible D gene is TRBD2 (5 bases). The CDR3 consists of 13 residues. Germline CDR1 reads DFQATT; CDR2 reads SNEGSKA (reference sequence). Trimming pared 1 base from V and 13 bases from J, leaving 19 bases between. The DNA for the CDR3 is TGCAGTGCTAGAGCGCGAGGGATCCACGAGCGGTACTTC. This encodes CSARARGIHERYF.

The genes are TRBV5-1 and TRBJ2-1; D is ambiguous. Between the trimmed V and J ends, which lost 0 bases and 9 bases, there was a span of 16 bases. This CDR3 is 15 amino acids long. Germline values: CDR1 SGHRS, CDR2 YFSETQ. The CDR3 DNA reads TGCGCCAGCAGCTTGGGGCGAGCGCAATGGGGTGAGCAGTTCTTC. This encodes CASSLGRAQWGEQFF.

This clonotype was detected only a few times. The rearrangement links TRBV18 to TRBJ1-2; 7 bases fit TRBD1. The CDR3 has 13 residues. Germline loops: CDR1 KGHSH, CDR2 LQKENI. V shed 6 bases and J 2 bases; nucleotides not matched to a gene: 3. DNA of the CDR3: TGTGCCAGCTCGAAGGGACAGAACTATGGCTACACCTTC. Encoded protein: CASSKGQNYGYTF.

The chain recombines TRBV7-2 with TRBJ2-2, with D perhaps being TRBD1 or TRBD2 (5 bases each). The CDR3 sequence is 16 residues long. The germline V gene encodes CDR1 SGHTA and CDR2 FQGNSA. The ends were cut back, 4 bases at V and 2 bases at J, with 14 bases in the middle. The CDR3 here is CASSYGTQVNTGELFF. The CDR3 nucleotides are TGTGCCAGCAGCTACGGGACGCAGGTTAACACCGGGGAGCTGTTTTTT.

This clonotype was counted ten times or more. The V gene is TRBV12-3 or TRBV12-4, the J gene TRBJ2-3; D not resolved. V lost 7 bases and J lost 1, with 3 bases in between. The CDR3 is 11 amino acids. CDR3 amino acids: CASTRTDTQYF. In DNA, the CDR3 is TGTGCCAGCACACGCACAGATACGCAGTATTTT.

In regard to this clonotype: Its ends do not fully match the called genes, so a read error is possible. This chain uses TRBV10-3 with TRBJ2-1; D is uncertain. The CDR3 covers 12 residues. Germline CDR1 is ENHRY and CDR2 is SYGVKD. The CDR3 DNA reads as TGTGCCATCAGTGAGTCGAGGAATGTGCAGTTCTTC. Amino acids: CAISESRNVQFF.

Comments on this clonotype: A much more abundant neighbour one base away suggests this may be a read error. This chain connects TRBV7-2 to TRBJ2-7; TRBD2 agrees at 7 bases. The germline CDR1 and CDR2 sequences are SGHTA and FQGNSA. This CDR3 has 13 residues. The CDR3 DNA follows: TGTGCCAGCAACCCGGGGGGTGCTTACGAGCAGTGCTTC. As protein: CASNPGGAYEQCF.

The chain joins TRBV12-3 or TRBV12-4 to TRBJ2-6; D may be TRBD1 or TRBD2 (7 bases each). The CDR3 contains 19 residues. V lost 3 bases and J lost 0, with 18 bases in between. CDR3 nucleotides: TGTGCCAGCAGTTTTAATGGGGACTACAGGGGCTCTGGGGCCAACGTCCTGACTTTC. Its protein is CASSFNGDYRGSGANVLTF.

This chain links TRBV5-1 with TRBJ2-1, with 13 bases aligning to TRBD2. CDR1 SGHRS and CDR2 YFSETQ come from the germline V gene. The CDR3 is 17 residues long. V was clipped by 1 base and J by 4 bases; unmatched bases: 5. Written as DNA, the CDR3 is TGCGCCAGCAGCTTGTGGGGGACTAGCGGGATGTACAATGAGCAGTTCTTC. The encoded protein is CASSLWGTSGMYNEQFF.

DNA for the CDR3: TGTGCCAGCTCACCGATCCCACAGGGGAATGAGCAGTTCTTC. This encodes CASSPIPQGNEQFF. The J gene is TRBJ2-1, the V gene TRBV18; 7 bases are a match to TRBD1. J lost 7 bases, V lost 3 bases, and 6 bases had no gene match. Germline V gene sequence: CDR1 KGHSH, CDR2 LQKENI. CDR3 length: 14 amino acids.